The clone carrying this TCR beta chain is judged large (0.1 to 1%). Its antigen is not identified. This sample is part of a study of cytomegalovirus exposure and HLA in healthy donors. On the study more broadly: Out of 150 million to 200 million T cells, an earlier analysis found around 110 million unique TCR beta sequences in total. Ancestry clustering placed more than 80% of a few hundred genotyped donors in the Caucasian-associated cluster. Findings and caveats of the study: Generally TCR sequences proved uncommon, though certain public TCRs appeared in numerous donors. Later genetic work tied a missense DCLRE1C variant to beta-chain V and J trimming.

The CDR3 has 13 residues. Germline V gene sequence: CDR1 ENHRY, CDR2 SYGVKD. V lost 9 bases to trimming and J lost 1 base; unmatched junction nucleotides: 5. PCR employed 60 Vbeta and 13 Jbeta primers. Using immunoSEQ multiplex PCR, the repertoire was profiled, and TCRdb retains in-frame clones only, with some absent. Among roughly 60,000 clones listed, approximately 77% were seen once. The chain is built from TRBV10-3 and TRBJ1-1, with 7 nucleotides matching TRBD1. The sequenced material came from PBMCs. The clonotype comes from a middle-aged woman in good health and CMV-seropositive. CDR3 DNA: TGTGCCATTTGGGACAGCCAGAACACTGAAGCTTTCTTT. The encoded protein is CAIWDSQNTEAFF.